This T cell receptor (beta chain) was profiled in a study of T cells in localized non-small cell lung cancer. Findings of the study overall: Adjacent lung had a median about 57 of the 100 largest tumor clones.

With respect to this clone: Its cognate antigen is unknown.

This CDR3 has 13 amino acids. Germline V gene lookup returns CDR1 MNHEY and CDR2 SVGAGI. The V end was cut by 5 bases, the J end by 1 base, with 8 bases between. Sequencing was performed with immunoSEQ multiplex PCR; in TCRdb, only in-frame clones are kept and a portion is missing. The sample has around 83,000 clones; roughly 86% are singletons. The starting material was peripheral blood, obtained before any cancer treatment. This TCR was recovered from a man aged 35 to 69 with stage I squamous cell lung carcinoma. The rearrangement links TRBV6-5 to TRBJ1-1; D unresolved. CDR3 region: CASSPTQNTEAFF. For the CDR3, the DNA is TGTGCCAGCAGTCCAACCCAGAACACTGAAGCTTTCTTT.